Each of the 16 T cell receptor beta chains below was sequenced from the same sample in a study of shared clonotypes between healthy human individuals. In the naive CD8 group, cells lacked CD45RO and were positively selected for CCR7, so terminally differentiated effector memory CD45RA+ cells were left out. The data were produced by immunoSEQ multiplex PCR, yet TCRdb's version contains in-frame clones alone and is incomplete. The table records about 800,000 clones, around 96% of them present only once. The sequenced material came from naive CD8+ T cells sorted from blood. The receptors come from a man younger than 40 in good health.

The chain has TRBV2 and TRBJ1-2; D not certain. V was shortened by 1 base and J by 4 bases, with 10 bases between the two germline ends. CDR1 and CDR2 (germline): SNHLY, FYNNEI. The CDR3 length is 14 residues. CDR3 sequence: CASSEEVLLYGYTF. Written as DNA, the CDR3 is TGTGCCAGCAGTGAAGAAGTTCTTCTCTATGGCTACACCTTC.

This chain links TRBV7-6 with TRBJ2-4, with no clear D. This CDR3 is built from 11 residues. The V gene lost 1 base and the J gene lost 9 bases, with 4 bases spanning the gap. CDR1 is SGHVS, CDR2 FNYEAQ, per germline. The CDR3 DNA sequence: TGTGCCAGCAGCTTAGATGGCATTCAGTACTTC. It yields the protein CASSLDGIQYF.

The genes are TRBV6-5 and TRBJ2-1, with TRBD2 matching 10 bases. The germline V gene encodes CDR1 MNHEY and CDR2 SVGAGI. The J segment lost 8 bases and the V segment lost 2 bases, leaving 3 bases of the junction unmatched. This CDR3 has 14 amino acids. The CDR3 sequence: CASSYLAGDDEQFF. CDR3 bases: TGTGCCAGCAGTTACCTAGCGGGAGATGATGAGCAGTTCTTC.

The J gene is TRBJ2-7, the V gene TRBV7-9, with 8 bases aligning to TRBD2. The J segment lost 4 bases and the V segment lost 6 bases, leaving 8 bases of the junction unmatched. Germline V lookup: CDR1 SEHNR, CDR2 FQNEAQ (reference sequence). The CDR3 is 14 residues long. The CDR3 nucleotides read TGTGCCAGCAGTCGGGAGGGACCGATGTACGAGCAGTACTTC. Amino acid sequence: CASSREGPMYEQYF.

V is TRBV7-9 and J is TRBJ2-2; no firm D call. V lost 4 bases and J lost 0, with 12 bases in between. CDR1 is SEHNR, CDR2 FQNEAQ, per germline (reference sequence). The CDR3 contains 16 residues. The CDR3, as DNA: TGTGCCAGCAGCTCAACCTCCGGACCGAACACCGGGGAGCTGTTTTTT. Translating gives CASSSTSGPNTGELFF.

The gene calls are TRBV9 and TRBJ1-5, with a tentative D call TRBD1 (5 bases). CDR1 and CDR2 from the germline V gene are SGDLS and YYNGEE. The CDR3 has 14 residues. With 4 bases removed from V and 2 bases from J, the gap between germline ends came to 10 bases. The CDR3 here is CASSLGGGNQPQHF. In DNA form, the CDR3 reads TGTGCCAGCAGCCTCGGGGGTGGCAATCAGCCCCAGCATTTT.

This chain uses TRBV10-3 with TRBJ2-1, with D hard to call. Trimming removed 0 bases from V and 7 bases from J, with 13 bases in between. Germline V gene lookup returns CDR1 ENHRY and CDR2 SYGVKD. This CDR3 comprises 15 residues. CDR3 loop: CAISESHSSGNEQFF. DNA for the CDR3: TGTGCCATCAGTGAGTCCCATTCGTCTGGGAATGAGCAGTTCTTC.

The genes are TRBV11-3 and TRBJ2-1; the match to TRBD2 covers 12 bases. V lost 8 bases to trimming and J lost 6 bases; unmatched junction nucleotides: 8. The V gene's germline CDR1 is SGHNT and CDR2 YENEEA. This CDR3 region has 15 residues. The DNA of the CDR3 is TGTGCCAGCGGGGAAGGGACTAGCGGGTTCAATGAGCAGTTCTTC. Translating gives CASGEGTSGFNEQFF.

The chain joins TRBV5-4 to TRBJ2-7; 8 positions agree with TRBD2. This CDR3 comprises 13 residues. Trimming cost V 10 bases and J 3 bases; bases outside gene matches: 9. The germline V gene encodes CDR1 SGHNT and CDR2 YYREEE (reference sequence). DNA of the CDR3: TGTGCCGGTGGGCAAGCGGGGGTCTACGAGCAGTACTTC. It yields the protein CAGGQAGVYEQYF.

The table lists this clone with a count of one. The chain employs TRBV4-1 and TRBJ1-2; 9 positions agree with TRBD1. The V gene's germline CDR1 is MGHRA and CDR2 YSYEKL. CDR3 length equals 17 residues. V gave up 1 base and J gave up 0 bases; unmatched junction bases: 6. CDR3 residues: CASSQVGTGLANYGYTF. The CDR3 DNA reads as TGCGCCAGCAGCCAAGTGGGGACAGGGTTAGCTAACTATGGCTACACCTTC.

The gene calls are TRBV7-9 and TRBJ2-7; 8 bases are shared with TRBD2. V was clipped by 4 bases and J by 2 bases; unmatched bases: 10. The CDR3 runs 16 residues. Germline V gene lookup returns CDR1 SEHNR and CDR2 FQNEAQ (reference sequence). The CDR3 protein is CASSSRETSATYEQYF. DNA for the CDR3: TGTGCCAGCAGCTCAAGGGAGACTAGCGCTACCTACGAGCAGTACTTC.

Here the CDR3 reads CAWSLDRVFTEAFF. CDR3 in DNA: TGTGCCTGGAGTCTAGACAGGGTATTTACTGAAGCTTTCTTT. The rearrangement uses TRBV30 and TRBJ1-1; 7 positions match TRBD1. The CDR3 totals 14 residues. The J segment lost 5 bases and the V segment lost 2 bases, leaving 8 bases of the junction unmatched. Germline CDR1 is GTSNPN and CDR2 is SVGIG (reference sequence).

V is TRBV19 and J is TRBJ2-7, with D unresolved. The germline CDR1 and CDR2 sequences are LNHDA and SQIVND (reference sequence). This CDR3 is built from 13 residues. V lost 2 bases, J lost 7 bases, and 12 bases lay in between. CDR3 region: CASSITVTSEQYF. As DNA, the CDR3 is TGTGCCAGTAGTATAACGGTCACAAGTGAGCAGTACTTC. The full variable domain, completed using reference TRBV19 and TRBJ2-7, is DGGITQSPKYLFRKEGQNVTLSCEQNLNHDAMYWYRQDPGQGLRLIYYSQIVNDFQKGDIAEGYSVSREKKESFPLTVTSAQKNPTAFYLCASSITVTSEQYFGPGTRLTVT.

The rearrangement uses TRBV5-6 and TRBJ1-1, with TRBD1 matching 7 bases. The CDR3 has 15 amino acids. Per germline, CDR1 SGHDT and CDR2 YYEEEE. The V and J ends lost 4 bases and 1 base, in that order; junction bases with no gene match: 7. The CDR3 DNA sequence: TGTGCCAGCAGCCGGGGACAGACCTCGAACACTGAAGCTTTCTTT. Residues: CASSRGQTSNTEAFF.

CDR3 DNA: TGTGCCAGCAGCTTGAGGTCCTGGCTCCCCCAAGAGACCCAGTACTTC. Translation: CASSLRSWLPQETQYF. The chain combines TRBV7-8 with TRBJ2-5, with D uncertain. Germline V gene sequence: CDR1 SGHVS, CDR2 FQNEAQ. V lost 3 bases to trimming and J lost 1 base, with 15 bases between them. CDR3 length: 16 amino acids. Full variable domain (outside the CDR3, taken from reference TRBV7-8 and TRBJ2-5): GAGVSQSPRYKVAKRGQDVALRCDPISGHVSLFWYQQALGQGPEFLTYFQNEAQLDKSGLPSDRFFAERPEGSVSTLKIQRTQQEDSAVYLCASSLRSWLPQETQYFGPGTRLLVL.

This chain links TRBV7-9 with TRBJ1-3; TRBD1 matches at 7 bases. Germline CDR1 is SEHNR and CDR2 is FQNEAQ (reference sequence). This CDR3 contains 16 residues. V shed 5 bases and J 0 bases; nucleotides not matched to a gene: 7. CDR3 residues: CASSASGTDSGNTIYF. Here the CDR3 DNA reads TGTGCCAGCAGCGCCTCCGGGACAGACTCTGGAAACACCATATATTTT.